A selection of T cell receptor beta chains follows, all from one sample in a study of a mutant IDH1 vaccine in newly diagnosed glioma. Their cognate antigens are unknown. Profiling relied on immunoSEQ multiplex PCR, and the TCRdb table lists in-frame clones only, not all of them. The table lists tens of thousands of clones, 65% to 80% of them singletons. The source material was PBMCs, sampled from a glioma patient whose treatment included an IDH1 peptide vaccine. These receptors all stem from a man in his forties with glioma. The CDR3 runs from the conserved cysteine through the conserved F or W. The order of the fields is J gene, V gene, D gene, clone size, CDR3 protein, CDR3 DNA. A D gene is named only where the DNA matches it firmly. For some rows the clone size is stated as once, few or many, or as a class when expanded; others skip it.

j_call: TRBJ2-4
v_call: TRBV23-1
d_call: -
clone_size: once
cdr3_aa: CASSPGSSRTKNIQYF
cdr3_nt: TGCGCCAGCAGCCCCGGGAGTTCCCGGACCAAAAACATTCAGTACTTC

j_call: TRBJ2-1
v_call: TRBV4-3
d_call: -
clone_size: -
cdr3_aa: CASSQDMAGWYNEQFF
cdr3_nt: TGCGCCAGCAGCCAAGATATGGCAGGGTGGTACAATGAGCAGTTCTTC

j_call: TRBJ2-3
v_call: TRBV7-9
d_call: TRBD1
clone_size: once
cdr3_aa: CASSRGDRGIDTQYF
cdr3_nt: TGTGCCAGCAGCCGGGGGGACAGGGGAATAGATACGCAGTATTTT

j_call: TRBJ2-3
v_call: TRBV29-1
d_call: TRBD2
clone_size: -
cdr3_aa: CSVSGGGWSTDTQYF
cdr3_nt: TGCAGCGTGTCGGGGGGGGGCTGGAGCACAGATACGCAGTATTTT

j_call: TRBJ2-1
v_call: TRBV6-1
d_call: TRBD2
clone_size: -
cdr3_aa: CASSERLAANNEQFF
cdr3_nt: TGTGCCAGCAGTGAAAGGCTAGCGGCTAACAATGAGCAGTTCTTC

j_call: TRBJ1-3
v_call: TRBV18
d_call: TRBD1
clone_size: -
cdr3_aa: CASSPSGDRAGNTIYF
cdr3_nt: TGTGCCAGCTCACCAAGTGGGGACAGGGCTGGAAACACCATATATTTT

j_call: TRBJ2-5
v_call: TRBV5-4
d_call: TRBD2
clone_size: -
cdr3_aa: CASSLPAGGLGETQYF
cdr3_nt: TGTGCCAGCAGCTTGCCAGCGGGAGGTCTCGGGGAGACCCAGTACTTC

j_call: TRBJ2-6
v_call: TRBV5-1
d_call: -
clone_size: -
cdr3_aa: CASSLGGHSSGANVLTF
cdr3_nt: TGCGCCAGCAGTTTAGGGGGGCATTCCTCTGGGGCCAACGTCCTGACTTTC

j_call: TRBJ2-4
v_call: TRBV7-2
d_call: -
clone_size: -
cdr3_aa: CASSLQGSVAKNIQYF
cdr3_nt: TGTGCCAGCAGCTTGCAGGGATCGGTAGCCAAAAACATTCAGTACTTC

j_call: TRBJ2-6
v_call: TRBV5-6
d_call: TRBD1
clone_size: -
cdr3_aa: CASGTVAPGANVLTF
cdr3_nt: TGTGCCAGCGGGACAGTCGCTCCTGGGGCCAACGTCCTGACTTTC

j_call: TRBJ1-6
v_call: TRBV6-5
d_call: -
clone_size: -
cdr3_aa: CASKGSGTYNSPLHF
cdr3_nt: TGTGCCAGCAAAGGATCGGGGACTTATAATTCACCCCTCCACTTT

j_call: TRBJ2-3
v_call: TRBV7-2
d_call: TRBD2
clone_size: -
cdr3_aa: CASSLDKASGNRGTQYF
cdr3_nt: TGTGCCAGCAGCTTAGACAAGGCTAGCGGGAACCGGGGGACGCAGTATTTT

j_call: TRBJ2-1
v_call: TRBV13
d_call: TRBD1
clone_size: -
cdr3_aa: CASSMEPGRGLNEQFF
cdr3_nt: TGTGCCAGCAGCATGGAGCCCGGCAGGGGGCTCAATGAGCAGTTCTTC

j_call: TRBJ1-1
v_call: TRBV30
d_call: -
clone_size: -
cdr3_aa: CAWSGYTEAFF
cdr3_nt: TGTGCCTGGAGTGGTTACACTGAAGCTTTCTTT

j_call: TRBJ2-5
v_call: TRBV18
d_call: -
clone_size: once
cdr3_aa: CASSPTLFNKETQYF
cdr3_nt: TGTGCCAGCTCACCCACCTTGTTCAATAAAGAGACCCAGTACTTC

j_call: TRBJ2-6
v_call: TRBV30
d_call: -
clone_size: -
cdr3_aa: CAWSVGWRKLSGANVLTF
cdr3_nt: TGTGCCTGGAGTGTGGGTTGGCGAAAGTTGTCTGGGGCCAACGTCCTGACTTTC

j_call: TRBJ1-3
v_call: TRBV19
d_call: -
clone_size: few
cdr3_aa: CASSIESRASGNTIYF
cdr3_nt: TGTGCCAGTAGTATAGAGAGCAGGGCATCTGGAAACACCATATATTTT

j_call: TRBJ1-2
v_call: TRBV7-2
d_call: -
clone_size: -
cdr3_aa: CASRPNGDYGYTF
cdr3_nt: TGTGCCAGCAGGCCCAATGGGGACTATGGCTACACCTTC

j_call: TRBJ2-2
v_call: TRBV13
d_call: -
clone_size: -
cdr3_aa: CASSFGGNAGELFF
cdr3_nt: TGTGCCAGCAGCTTCGGGGGAAACGCCGGGGAGCTGTTTTTT

j_call: TRBJ1-5
v_call: TRBV10-1
d_call: -
clone_size: -
cdr3_aa: CASSGQGDQPQHF
cdr3_nt: TGCGCCAGCAGTGGTCAGGGCGATCAGCCCCAGCATTTT